The 22 T cell receptor beta chains presented below share a single source sample, sequenced in a study of T cells after posttransplantation cyclophosphamide. Cyclophosphamide on days +3 and +4 followed busulfan-fludarabine conditioning and a marrow graft. The repertoire was sequenced with immunoSEQ multiplex PCR; TCRdb's copy has only in-frame clones and lacks some. Here the sample spans 23,000 or so clones, roughly nine tenths being singletons. This specimen was PBMCs, taken after allogeneic stem cell transplant with posttransplant cyclophosphamide. All receptors come from a female patient in her 30s who received an allogeneic stem cell transplant from an unrelated donor, was CMV-positive, and had no GVHD. Some T cells may have come from the graft donor.

This chain links TRBV5-1 with TRBJ2-3, with D perhaps TRBD2 (7 bases). The CDR3 totals 16 residues. Deletions cut 4 bases from V and 5 bases from J, with 20 bases between. The germline CDR1 and CDR2 sequences are SGHRS and YFSETQ. The CDR3 DNA reads as TGCGCCAGCAGCGTAGGACAGCCCGGGAGGAGAGATACGCAGTATTTT. Residues: CASSVGQPGRRDTQYF.

V gene TRBV4-1 combines with J gene TRBJ1-5; 9 nucleotides align to TRBD1. Trimming removed 3 bases from V and 4 bases from J; junction bases left unmatched: 7. This CDR3 is 16 amino acids long. The V gene's germline CDR1 is MGHRA and CDR2 YSYEKL. The CDR3 sequence: CASSQPGQGKNQPQHF. The CDR3 coding sequence is TGCGCCAGCAGCCAGCCAGGACAGGGGAAAAATCAGCCCCAGCATTTT.

The chain has TRBV29-1 and TRBJ2-5; D is possibly TRBD1 (5 bases). V was pared by 7 bases and J by 0 bases, with 15 bases between. This CDR3 has 14 residues. Germline CDR1 is SQVTM and CDR2 is ANQGSEA. This chain's CDR3 is CSARTSVNQETQYF. The CDR3 region has the DNA TGCAGCGCCCGGACATCGGTAAACCAAGAGACCCAGTACTTC.

The V gene is TRBV7-6, the J gene TRBJ2-2, with D possibly being TRBD2 (5 bases). The CDR3 loop spans 14 amino acids. Trimming shortened V by 1 base and J by 8 bases, and 11 bases separated the two germline ends. Looked up from germline, CDR1 is SGHVS and CDR2 is FNYEAQ. CDR3 region: CASSLGSGRGELFF. CDR3 coding DNA: TGTGCCAGCAGCTTAGGTTCGGGAAGGGGGGAGCTGTTTTTT.

The J gene is TRBJ2-5, the V gene TRBV28; TRBD2 is a possible D gene (6 bases). This CDR3 has 19 amino acids. CDR1 MDHEN and CDR2 SYDVKM come from the germline V gene. The V and J ends lost 1 base and 0 bases respectively, with 21 bases between them. The CDR3: CASSLSGVLASANQETQYF. DNA for the CDR3: TGTGCCAGCAGTTTATCCGGTGTTTTGGCTAGCGCAAACCAAGAGACCCAGTACTTC. The full variable domain, rest sourced from reference TRBV28 and TRBJ2-5, is DVKVTQSSRYLVKRTGEKVFLECVQDMDHENMFWYRQDPGLGLRLIYFSYDVKMKEKGDIPEGYSVSREKKERFSLILESASTNQTSMYLCASSLSGVLASANQETQYFGPGTRLLVL.

The V and J genes are TRBV11-3 and TRBJ2-3, with a weak D call TRBD2 (6 bases). Trimming took off 5 bases at V and 0 bases at J, with 12 bases between the two ends. Germline V gene data show CDR1 as SGHNT and CDR2 as YENEEA. The CDR3 runs to 15 residues. The CDR3 protein is CASSGGVDSTDTQYF. CDR3 DNA: TGTGCCAGCAGCGGCGGGGTCGACAGCACAGATACGCAGTATTTT. Looking up the rest from reference TRBV11-3 and TRBJ2-3 gives the full variable domain: EAGVVQSPRYKIIEKKQPVAFWCNPISGHNTLYWYLQNLGQGPELLIRYENEEAVDDSQLPKDRFSAERLKGVDSTLKIQPAELGDSAVYLCASSGGVDSTDTQYFGPGTRLTVL.

The chain links TRBV6-6 to TRBJ2-7; 8 nucleotides line up with TRBD1. With V trimmed by 7 bases and J by 2 bases, 13 bases remained unmatched. CDR3 length: 16 amino acids. Germline-derived CDR1 and CDR2 are MNHNY and SVGAGI (reference sequence). The CDR3: CASTSARDRSPYEQYF. The DNA for the CDR3 is TGTGCCAGCACCTCAGCGCGGGACAGGTCGCCCTACGAGCAGTACTTC.

The rearrangement links TRBV19 to TRBJ1-2; the match to TRBD1 covers 7 bases. CDR3 length: 14 amino acids. Losses at the gene ends were 7 bases for V and 4 bases for J; bases not matched to a gene: 9. The V gene's germline CDR1 is LNHDA and CDR2 SQIVND (reference sequence). CDR3 sequence: CASTNDREVYGYTF. The CDR3 DNA follows: TGTGCCAGTACAAACGACAGGGAAGTCTATGGCTACACCTTC.

The CDR3 nucleotides are TGTGCCAGCAGCCTATTGGCGGGGGTTAACACCGGGGAGCTGTTTTTT. Translation: CASSLLAGVNTGELFF. The genes are TRBV7-9 and TRBJ2-2, with 7 positions matching TRBD2. The CDR3 extends over 16 amino acids. With 5 bases clipped from V and 2 bases from J, the junction kept 8 bases outside the gene matches. Germline CDR1 is SEHNR and CDR2 is FQNEAQ (reference sequence).

This clone was counted once. The V and J genes are TRBV30 and TRBJ1-6; D might be TRBD1 (5 bases). V was pared by 2 bases and J by 8 bases, with 19 bases between. CDR1 is GTSNPN and CDR2 is SVGIG in the germline V gene (reference sequence). The CDR3 is 16 residues long. The CDR3 region is CAWSPPRWGDYSPLHF. The DNA of the CDR3 is TGTGCCTGGAGTCCCCCGCGGTGGGGGGATTATTCACCCCTCCACTTT.

This clone showed up just a few times. The chain links TRBV7-9 to TRBJ2-7; maybe TRBD1 (5 bases). With 1 base removed from V and 4 bases from J, the gap between germline ends came to 11 bases. The CDR3 length is 14 residues. Germline loops: CDR1 SEHNR, CDR2 FQNEAQ (reference sequence). CDR3: CASSLEGAEYEQYF. In DNA form, the CDR3 reads TGTGCCAGCAGCTTAGAAGGGGCGGAGTACGAGCAGTACTTC.

The V gene is TRBV19, the J gene TRBJ1-1; tentative D call: TRBD1 (5 bases). Per germline, CDR1 LNHDA and CDR2 SQIVND (reference sequence). V lost 4 bases, J lost 5 bases, and 11 bases lay in between. The CDR3 is 13 residues long. CDR3 residues: CASSREGRTEAFF. The CDR3 DNA follows: TGTGCCAGTAGTAGGGAGGGACGAACTGAAGCTTTCTTT.

V gene TRBV4-3 combines with J gene TRBJ1-6; tentatively, D is TRBD1 (5 bases). There are 14 residues in the CDR3. The V end lost 1 base, the J end lost 6 bases, and 7 bases lay between the germline ends. The V gene's germline CDR1 is LGHNA and CDR2 YSLEER. The DNA of the CDR3 is TGCGCCAGCAGCCAAGGGAGGGGTAATTCACCCCTCCACTTT. Translation gives CASSQGRGNSPLHF.

The gene calls are TRBV2 and TRBJ2-4; 9 bases match TRBD1. Trimming cost V 6 bases and J 6 bases; bases outside gene matches: 9. Germline V gene data show CDR1 as SNHLY and CDR2 as FYNNEI. The CDR3 is made up of 15 amino acids. The CDR3 region has the DNA TGTGCCAGCAGCCCGGGACAGGGATCGGGAAACATTCAGTACTTC. Its protein product is CASSPGQGSGNIQYF.

The V gene is TRBV9, the J gene TRBJ1-2; 10 bases map to TRBD1. Trimming at V came to 4 bases and at J to 6 bases, leaving 9 bases not matched to a gene. The CDR3 is made up of 15 amino acids. Germline values: CDR1 SGDLS, CDR2 YYNGEE. Here the CDR3 DNA reads TGTGCCAGCAGCCCCACGGGACAGGGGAGCCATGGCTACACCTTC. It is translated as CASSPTGQGSHGYTF.

The rearrangement joins TRBV28 to TRBJ2-2, with TRBD2 identical over 8 bases. V was pared by 7 bases and J by 3 bases, with 1 base of the junction left unmatched. Germline lookup yields CDR1 MDHEN and CDR2 SYDVKM. The CDR3 is made up of 13 amino acids. CDR3: CASKLADTGELFF. The CDR3 bases are TGTGCCAGCAAACTAGCGGACACCGGGGAGCTGTTTTTT.

V gene TRBV6-5 combines with J gene TRBJ1-6, with D hard to call. This CDR3 has 15 amino acids. Germline V gene data show CDR1 as MNHEY and CDR2 as SVGAGI. Between the trimmed V and J ends, which lost 6 bases and 9 bases, there was a span of 18 bases. The CDR3 loop is CASSRSPETPSPLHF. The CDR3 nucleotides read TGTGCCAGCAGCCGGTCTCCGGAGACTCCTTCACCCCTCCACTTT.

This chain joins TRBV28 and TRBJ2-2, with D unresolved. Trimming took 7 bases from V and 0 from J, leaving 9 bases between them. Germline CDR1 MDHEN, CDR2 SYDVKM. The CDR3 covers 14 residues. The CDR3, as DNA: TGTGCCAGCACCCCACTGGCGAACACCGGGGAGCTGTTTTTT. It translates to CASTPLANTGELFF.

This chain links TRBV7-6 with TRBJ2-5; D call uncertain. The CDR3 loop spans 14 amino acids. Germline V gene sequence: CDR1 SGHVS, CDR2 FNYEAQ. Trimming pared 6 bases from V and 2 bases from J, leaving 13 bases between. The CDR3 nucleotides read TGTGCCAGCAGTTCCCCTATCGAACAAGAGACCCAGTACTTC. Amino acid sequence: CASSSPIEQETQYF.

V usage is TRBV18 and J usage is TRBJ1-4; TRBD1 aligns across 7 bases. The V gene end was trimmed by 5 bases and the J gene end by 2 bases; junction bases not matched to a gene: 5. From germline, CDR1 is KGHSH and CDR2 LQKENI. The CDR3 is made up of 15 amino acids. CDR3 DNA: TGTGCCAGCTCAGGACAGGTAGCGACTAATGAAAAACTGTTTTTT. It yields the protein CASSGQVATNEKLFF.

The V and J genes are TRBV19 and TRBJ2-3, with D possibly TRBD2 on 5 matching bases. V lost 6 bases to trimming and J lost 0 bases, with 10 bases between them. This CDR3 is 14 amino acids long. Germline CDR1 reads LNHDA; CDR2 reads SQIVND (reference sequence). CDR3 in amino acids: CASSLAASTDTQYF. The DNA of the CDR3 is TGTGCCAGTAGCCTAGCAGCTAGCACAGATACGCAGTATTTT.

The CDR3 bases are TGTGCCAGCAGGCCGGGACAGGGGGTTTCTGGGGCCAACGTCCTGACTTTC. Protein product: CASRPGQGVSGANVLTF. The rearrangement joins TRBV2 to TRBJ2-6, with 11 bases identical to TRBD1. The CDR3 runs 17 residues. Unmatched junction bases numbered 5, after V lost 6 bases and J lost 1 base. Germline-derived CDR1 and CDR2 are SNHLY and FYNNEI. Full variable domain (missing parts from reference TRBV2 and TRBJ2-6): EPEVTQTPSHQVTQMGQEVILRCVPISNHLYFYWYRQILGQKVEFLVSFYNNEISEKSEIFDDQFSVERPDGSNFTLKIRSTKLEDSAMYFCASRPGQGVSGANVLTFGAGSRLTVL.